One sample yielded the 2 T cell receptor beta chains listed below, sequenced in a study of blood T cell repertoires in COVID-19. Data came from immunoSEQ multiplex PCR; TCRdb stores just in-frame clones and leaves some out. The sample includes roughly 300,000 clones, about 87% of them seen just once. Material: peripheral blood. The receptor set was obtained from a woman aged 45-60 years who had recovered from COVID-19.

CDR3 region: CASSLGASGGTNEQFF. Here the CDR3 DNA reads TGTGCCAGCAGCTTAGGTGCTAGCGGGGGAACCAATGAGCAGTTCTTC. The chain links TRBV7-2 to TRBJ2-1; the match to TRBD2 covers 10 bases. Germline V gene sequence: CDR1 SGHTA, CDR2 FQGNSA. Trimming took 1 base from V and 6 from J; bases not matched to a gene: 6. The CDR3 length is 16 residues.

The V gene is TRBV28, the J gene TRBJ1-2, with 10 bases identical to TRBD1. J lost 4 bases, V lost 4 bases, and 6 bases had no gene match. The CDR3 extends over 15 amino acids. Germline loops: CDR1 MDHEN, CDR2 SYDVKM. Here the CDR3 reads CASSSGQGGAYGYTF. CDR3 DNA sequence: TGTGCCAGCAGTTCCGGACAGGGGGGGGCCTATGGCTACACCTTC.